Each of the 8 T cell receptor beta chains below was sequenced from the same sample in a study of blood T cell repertoires in COVID-19. The table came from immunoSEQ multiplex PCR; TCRdb's copy has only in-frame clones and leaves some out. The sample has under 300,000 clones, roughly 87% seen once; the top ten hold about an eighth. The specimen was peripheral blood. These receptors were collected from a human donor in a cohort sampled during active COVID-19.

This clone appeared a single time. The chain links TRBV10-2 to TRBJ2-7; 11 bases agree with TRBD1. The V segment lost 6 bases and the J segment 1 base; nucleotides outside the gene matches: 2. There are 14 residues in the CDR3. The germline V gene has CDR1 WSHSY and CDR2 SAAADI. The chain's CDR3 is CASRGTGGSYEQYF. As DNA, the CDR3 is TGCGCCAGCAGGGGGACAGGGGGTTCCTACGAGCAGTACTTC.

CDR3 in DNA: TGTGCCAGTAGTTTCCCTAGTGTAGATACGCAGTATTTT. It translates to CASSFPSVDTQYF. V gene TRBV19 combines with J gene TRBJ2-3; unclear D gene. Germline CDR1 is LNHDA and CDR2 is SQIVND (reference sequence). This CDR3 has 13 amino acids. Trimming removed 5 bases from V and 5 bases from J, with 11 bases in between.

The genes are TRBV11-2 and TRBJ1-1; TRBD1 is a possible D gene (5 bases). V shed 4 bases and J shed 4 bases, with 19 bases lying between them. The germline gives CDR1 SGHAT, CDR2 FQNNGV. The CDR3 is made up of 16 amino acids. CDR3 DNA: TGTGCCAGCAGCTATGGGGGAGGAGGCCCGGGCACTGAAGCTTTCTTT. It codes for CASSYGGGGPGTEAFF.

The genes are TRBV30 and TRBJ2-6; D is uncertain. The CDR3 is 13 residues long. From germline, CDR1 is GTSNPN and CDR2 SVGIG (reference sequence). V lost 2 bases and J lost 2, with 4 bases in between. The CDR3 loop is CAWSRAGANVLTF. CDR3 coding DNA: TGTGCCTGGAGTAGAGCTGGGGCCAACGTCCTGACTTTC.

The chain combines TRBV6-4 with TRBJ2-3; D uncertain. The CDR3 has 13 amino acids. Germline lookup yields CDR1 MRHNA and CDR2 SNTAGT. V shed 4 bases and J shed 0 bases, with 5 bases lying between them. The CDR3 spells CASSVRSTDTQYF. The DNA of the CDR3 is TGTGCCAGCAGTGTTCGGAGCACAGATACGCAGTATTTT.

As to this clone: Different DNA sequences within this sample yield the same CDR3. The CDR3 DNA follows: TGTGCCAGCTCCCGGGACAGGGGCAATCAGCCCCAGCATTTT. Protein sequence: CASSRDRGNQPQHF. The chain recombines TRBV18 with TRBJ1-5; 9 nucleotides line up with TRBD1. The V gene end was trimmed by 6 bases and the J gene end by 2 bases; junction bases not matched to a gene: 2. The germline V gene encodes CDR1 KGHSH and CDR2 LQKENI. The CDR3 runs 14 residues.

This clone came up a few times. The gene calls are TRBV5-1 and TRBJ2-1, with 10 bases that match TRBD2. V dropped 7 bases and J dropped 0; count of bases not matched to a gene: 1. CDR3 length equals 14 residues. The germline V gene has CDR1 SGHRS and CDR2 YFSETQ. The CDR3 DNA reads TGCGCCAGCTCTAGCGGGAGCTCCTACAATGAGCAGTTCTTC. The encoded protein is CASSSGSSYNEQFF.

The chain couples TRBV18 to TRBJ2-2; TRBD1 matches 9 bases. Germline V gives CDR1 KGHSH, CDR2 LQKENI. V lost 6 bases to trimming and J lost 1 base; unmatched junction nucleotides: 3. The length of the CDR3 is 15 residues. The CDR3 protein is CASSRTGVNTGELFF. The CDR3, as DNA: TGTGCCAGCTCCCGGACAGGGGTGAACACCGGGGAGCTGTTTTTT.